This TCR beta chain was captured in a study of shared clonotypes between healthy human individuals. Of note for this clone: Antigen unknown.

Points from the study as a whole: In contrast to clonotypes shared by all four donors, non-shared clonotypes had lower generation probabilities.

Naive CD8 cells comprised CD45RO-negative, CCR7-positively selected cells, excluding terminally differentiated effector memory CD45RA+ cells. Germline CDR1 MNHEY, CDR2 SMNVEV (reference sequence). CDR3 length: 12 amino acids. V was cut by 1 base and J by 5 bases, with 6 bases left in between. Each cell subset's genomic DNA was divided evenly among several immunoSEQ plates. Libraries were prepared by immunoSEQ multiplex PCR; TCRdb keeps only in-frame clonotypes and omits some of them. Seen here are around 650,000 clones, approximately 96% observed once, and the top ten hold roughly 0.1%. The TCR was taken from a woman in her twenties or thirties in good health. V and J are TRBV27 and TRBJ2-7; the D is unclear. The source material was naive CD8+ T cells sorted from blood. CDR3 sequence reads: CASSLLGDEQYF. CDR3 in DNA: TGTGCCAGCAGTTTATTGGGTGACGAGCAGTACTTC.